These 24 T cell receptor beta chains came from one sample sequenced in a study of T-cell memory formation after mild COVID-19 (dated by TCRdb to the early 2020s). Library preparation used 5' RACE. Sequencing took place on an Illumina NovaSeq 6000. The public reads were quality trimmed at Q25 with fastp and then assembled into clones with MiXCR by TCRdb, keeping productive beta chains. Duplicate CDR3 protein sequences are folded into a single record with the most common DNA and genes. For this sample there are approximately 98,000 distinct CDR3 sequences; about a sixth appear just once. Less than 6% of the sample rests with the top ten. Sequencing input: PBMCs or a T cell subset sorted from them (not recorded which). These receptors were collected from a man aged 18 to 30 who had mild COVID-19 (a few samples of this study predate the infection). The sample titles of this study are shuffled in the database, so cell type and time point are left out; the donor was told from shared clones.

The chain has TRBV5-6 and TRBJ2-2; maybe TRBD2 (5 bases). The ends were cut back, 4 bases at V and 7 bases at J, with 8 bases in the middle. Germline CDR1 reads SGHDT; CDR2 reads YYEEEE. This CDR3 is built from 12 residues. As DNA, the CDR3 is TGTGCCAGCAGCCGTGAGGGCGGGGAGCTGTTTTTT. It yields the protein CASSREGGELFF.

The chain employs TRBV28 and TRBJ1-6; 7 positions agree with TRBD1. Germline CDR1 is MDHEN and CDR2 is SYDVKM. The CDR3 length is 15 residues. Unmatched junction bases numbered 7, after V lost 4 bases and J lost 7 bases. CDR3 sequence: CASSSLRDRNSPLHF. The DNA of the CDR3 is TGTGCCAGCAGTTCACTCCGGGACAGAAATTCACCCCTCCACTTT.

The chain couples TRBV4-3 to TRBJ2-1; D is possibly TRBD2 (6 bases). CDR3 length equals 18 residues. The germline V gene encodes CDR1 LGHNA and CDR2 YSLEER. V was trimmed by 0 bases and J by 0 bases, leaving 15 bases between them. The CDR3 DNA reads TGCGCCAGCAGCCAAGATACTGGAGGGGAAAGCTCCTACAATGAGCAGTTCTTC. Translating it yields CASSQDTGGESSYNEQFF.

This clonotype showed up many times. The chain has TRBV4-3 and TRBJ1-5, with D unclear. V lost 0 bases to trimming and J lost 5 bases, with 17 bases between them. This CDR3 region has 17 residues. Germline values: CDR1 LGHNA, CDR2 YSLEER. CDR3 coding DNA: TGCGCCAGCAGCCAAGAAGCTCATCGGACCCGGGATCAGCCCCAGCATTTT. This sequence encodes CASSQEAHRTRDQPQHF.

This clonotype was seen more than once but under ten times. The V gene is TRBV5-1, the J gene TRBJ2-7, with 8 bases identical to TRBD2. CDR1 and CDR2 (germline): SGHRS, YFSETQ. V trimming: 0 bases; J trimming: 6 bases; junction bases outside the gene matches: 8. The CDR3 runs 15 residues. The CDR3 DNA follows: TGCGCCAGCAGCTTGGATAGCGGGGTGCAAAGCGAGCAGTACGTC. It codes for CASSLDSGVQSEQYV.

The table lists this clonotype with a few counts. This rearrangement joins TRBV20-1 to TRBJ2-5; 10 positions agree with TRBD2. The CDR3 is 16 residues long. V lost 2 bases, J lost 4 bases, and 10 bases stayed unmatched. Per germline, CDR1 DFQATT and CDR2 SNEGSKA (reference sequence). This chain's CDR3 is CSARKAGGLFRETQYF. CDR3 coding DNA: TGCAGTGCTAGAAAAGCGGGGGGGCTTTTCCGAGAGACCCAGTACTTC.

CDR3 DNA sequence: TGTGCCAGCAGGAGGAGGGCCGCGAACACCGGGGAGCTGTTTTTT. Its protein is CASRRRAANTGELFF. The chain recombines TRBV7-2 with TRBJ2-2; perhaps TRBD2 as D (6 bases). Germline assignment: CDR1 SGHTA and CDR2 FQGNSA. V gave up 6 bases and J gave up 0 bases, with 11 bases separating them. The CDR3 loop spans 15 amino acids. Full variable domain (rest looked up from reference TRBV7-2 and TRBJ2-2): GAGVSQSPSNKVTEKGKDVELRCDPISGHTALYWYRQSLGQGLEFLIYFQGNSAPDKSGLPSDRFSAERTGGSVSTLTIQRTQQEDSAVYLCASRRRAANTGELFFGEGSRLTVL.

This clonotype was recorded a few times. This chain joins TRBV11-2 and TRBJ2-7; D possibly corresponds to TRBD1 (5 bases). Germline V lookup: CDR1 SGHAT, CDR2 FQNNGV. Trimming pared 5 bases from V and 4 bases from J, leaving 9 bases between. The CDR3 totals 12 residues. The CDR3 loop reads CASSTRVYEQYF. Written as DNA, the CDR3 is TGTGCCAGCAGCACCAGGGTGTACGAGCAGTACTTC.

This clonotype appeared a few times. The chain couples TRBV3-1 to TRBJ2-7; D is unresolved. CDR3 length equals 14 residues. Germline CDR1 and CDR2: LGHDT and YNNKEL (reference sequence). V was shortened by 5 bases and J by 1 base, with 12 bases between the two germline ends. This CDR3 reads CASSARLESYEQYF. CDR3 sequence (DNA): TGTGCCAGCAGCGCCCGACTGGAATCCTACGAGCAGTACTTC.

This clonotype was counted a few times. V usage is TRBV24-1 and J usage is TRBJ2-5; D might be TRBD1 (5 bases). This CDR3 is 19 amino acids long. V was trimmed by 0 bases and J by 1 base, leaving 20 bases between them. The germline V gene has CDR1 KGHDR and CDR2 SFDVKD. CDR3 sequence (DNA): TGTGCCACCAGTGATTTGAGTAACCCCGGCAGGGTGCCCCAAGAGACCCAGTACTTC. Translated: CATSDLSNPGRVPQETQYF.

The chain recombines TRBV5-1 with TRBJ2-3; D is ambiguous. The ends were cut back, 1 base at V and 4 bases at J, with 7 bases in the middle. Per germline, CDR1 SGHRS and CDR2 YFSETQ. This CDR3 is built from 13 residues. Here the CDR3 DNA reads TGCGCCAGCAGCTTGAACGCTCCAGATACGCAGTATTTT. Its translation is CASSLNAPDTQYF.

Only a few counts were recorded for this clonotype. The gene calls are TRBV24-1 and TRBJ2-1, with 9 bases fitting TRBD2. J was trimmed by 2 bases and V by 7 bases; bases with no gene match: 5. Germline loops: CDR1 KGHDR, CDR2 SFDVKD. The CDR3 extends over 15 amino acids. The CDR3 DNA is TGTGCCACCAGCCCGGCGGGGGGGGCCTACAATGAGCAGTTCTTC. This sequence encodes CATSPAGGAYNEQFF.

The CDR3 sequence: CASTMGPSTEAFF. CDR3 DNA sequence: TGTGCCAGCACCATGGGCCCCAGCACTGAAGCTTTCTTT. This rearrangement joins TRBV6-5 to TRBJ1-1, with D hard to call. CDR1 is MNHEY, CDR2 SVGAGI, per germline. CDR3 size: 13 residues. Trimming removed 7 bases at V and 4 bases at J, with 13 bases between.

The rearrangement links TRBV7-2 to TRBJ1-1; 8 bases map to TRBD1. Trimming at V came to 3 bases and at J to 3 bases, leaving 12 bases not matched to a gene. Per the germline V gene, CDR1 is SGHTA and CDR2 is FQGNSA. This CDR3 comprises 17 residues. The CDR3 protein is CASSLATGVWLDTEAFF. The CDR3 nucleotides read TGTGCCAGCAGCTTGGCGACAGGGGTCTGGTTGGACACTGAAGCTTTCTTT. The complete variable domain, with remaining parts taken from reference TRBV7-2 and TRBJ1-1, reads GAGVSQSPSNKVTEKGKDVELRCDPISGHTALYWYRQSLGQGLEFLIYFQGNSAPDKSGLPSDRFSAERTGGSVSTLTIQRTQQEDSAVYLCASSLATGVWLDTEAFFGQGTRLTVV.

A few counts support this clonotype. This rearrangement joins TRBV11-2 to TRBJ1-3; D gene uncertain. Trimming stripped 5 bases from V and 0 bases from J, with 8 bases between. The CDR3 loop spans 14 amino acids. Germline V CDR1 and CDR2: SGHAT, FQNNGV. CDR3: CASSQSHSGNTIYF. The CDR3 region has the DNA TGTGCCAGCAGCCAGAGCCACTCTGGAAACACCATATATTTT.

In this sample, this clonotype turned up many times. The chain employs TRBV27 and TRBJ1-6; 11 nucleotides line up with TRBD1. Germline CDR1 reads MNHEY; CDR2 reads SMNVEV (reference sequence). Trimming at V came to 5 bases and at J to 10 bases, leaving 13 bases not matched to a gene. The CDR3 length is 17 residues. The CDR3 spells CASSPDRGRGGLSPLHF. The DNA of the CDR3 is TGTGCCAGCAGTCCGGACAGGGGGCGCGGAGGCTTGTCACCCCTCCACTTT.

This chain links TRBV25-1 with TRBJ2-6; D may be TRBD1 (5 bases). Germline V gene lookup returns CDR1 MGHDK and CDR2 SYGVNS. CDR3 length equals 15 residues. V lost 2 bases to trimming and J lost 1 base, with 6 bases between them. The CDR3 nucleotides read TGTGCCAGCAGTGAACAGGGTTCTGGGGCCAACGTCCTGACTTTC. This translates into CASSEQGSGANVLTF.

The gene calls are TRBV7-2 and TRBJ2-2; D call uncertain. The CDR3 contains 13 residues. The V end lost 1 base, the J end lost 7 bases, and 7 bases lay between the germline ends. CDR1 and CDR2 from the germline V gene are SGHTA and FQGNSA. The CDR3 here is CASSLESVGELFF. The CDR3 DNA reads TGTGCCAGCAGCTTAGAGTCGGTCGGGGAGCTGTTTTTT.

The chain is built from TRBV10-1 and TRBJ2-1; possible D gene TRBD1, 6 bases. V lost 1 base, J lost 3 bases, and 7 bases lay in between. CDR1 and CDR2 from the germline V gene are WNHNN and SYGVQD (reference sequence). This CDR3 has 14 residues. CDR3 sequence: CASSELDSYNEQFF. For the CDR3, the DNA is TGCGCCAGCAGTGAGTTGGACAGCTACAATGAGCAGTTCTTC.

J is TRBJ1-1 and V is TRBV13, with D possibly matching TRBD1 (5 bases). CDR3 size: 13 residues. Germline lookup yields CDR1 PRHDT and CDR2 FYEKMQ (reference sequence). Trimming removed 5 bases from V and 5 bases from J, with 12 bases in between. DNA of the CDR3: TGTGCCAGCAGCCTGACAGTGGGAACTGAAGCTTTCTTT. This codes for CASSLTVGTEAFF.

V usage is TRBV6-2 or TRBV6-3 and J usage is TRBJ1-1; D might be TRBD1 (6 bases). The CDR3 length is 16 residues. Germline assignment: CDR1 MNHEY and CDR2 SVGEGT. Trimming took 0 bases from V and 4 from J, leaving 15 bases between them. The CDR3 sequence: CASSYSMGGLGTEAFF. CDR3 coding DNA: TGTGCCAGCAGTTACTCGATGGGGGGCTTGGGCACTGAAGCTTTCTTT.

The genes are TRBV6-2 or TRBV6-3 and TRBJ2-1; 7 bases are a match to TRBD1. The CDR3 is made up of 12 amino acids. The ends lost 8 bases at V and 4 bases at J; junction bases unmatched: 2. Germline loops: CDR1 MNHEY, CDR2 SVGEGT. As DNA, the CDR3 is TGTGCCAGCGTGGACAGGTACAATGAGCAGTTCTTC. This translates into CASVDRYNEQFF.

This clonotype was picked up a small number of times. The rearrangement uses TRBV7-2 and TRBJ2-3; 9 nucleotides line up with TRBD2. The junction had 6 bases not matched to a gene; V was cut back by 2 bases and J by 6 bases. The germline CDR1 and CDR2 sequences are SGHTA and FQGNSA. The CDR3 consists of 15 residues. The CDR3 loop is CASSLKARGGDTQYF. CDR3 DNA sequence: TGTGCCAGCAGCTTAAAAGCGCGGGGGGGCGATACGCAGTATTTT.

This clonotype was seen a handful of times. This chain connects TRBV7-2 to TRBJ2-3; 10 nucleotides line up with TRBD2. This CDR3 is built from 16 residues. The V gene's germline CDR1 is SGHTA and CDR2 FQGNSA. V lost 4 bases, J lost 2 bases, and 6 bases stayed unmatched. CDR3 bases: TGTGCCAGCAGCTCCTTAGCGGGGGGATACACAGATACGCAGTATTTT. Protein: CASSSLAGGYTDTQYF.